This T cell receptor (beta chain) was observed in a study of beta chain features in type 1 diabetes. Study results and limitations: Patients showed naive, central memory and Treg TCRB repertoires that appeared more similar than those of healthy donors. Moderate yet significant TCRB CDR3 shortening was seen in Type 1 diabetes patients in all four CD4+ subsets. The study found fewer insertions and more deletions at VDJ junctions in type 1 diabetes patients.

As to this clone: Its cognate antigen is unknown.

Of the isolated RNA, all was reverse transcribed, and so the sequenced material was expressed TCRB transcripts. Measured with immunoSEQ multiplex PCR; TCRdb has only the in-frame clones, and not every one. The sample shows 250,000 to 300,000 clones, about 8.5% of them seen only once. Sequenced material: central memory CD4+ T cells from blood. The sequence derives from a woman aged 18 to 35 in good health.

The DNA of the CDR3 is TGTGCCAGCAGCCCTAGTGCAGGGGTCTTCGAGAGGGTGTTTTTT. Translated: CASSPSAGVFERVFF. The chain has TRBV7-9 and TRBJ1-4, with TRBD1 as a possible D gene (6 bases). V lost 5 bases to trimming and J lost 15 bases, with 25 bases between them. The CDR3 extends over 15 amino acids. Per the germline V gene, CDR1 is SEHNR and CDR2 is FQNEAQ (reference sequence).